This TCR beta chain was observed in a study of T cell repertoires in cytomegalovirus infection. On the study more broadly: Recently identified HLA-C-restricted CMV epitopes were among the peptides used. CMV infection and matching HLA type were both indicated by public TCR beta signatures.

A few counts support this clonotype. Its matching antigen is unknown. Whole-study findings and limits: CMV-specific TCR beta clonotypes restricted by HLA-C dominated the ex vivo response.

TCRdb re-analysed the reads in MiXCR, keeping a single row per CDR3 protein. The repertoire has 71,000 or so distinct CDR3 sequences, 20% of them found once; the top ten carry roughly 62%. This TCR derives from a human donor in good health (CMV status not recorded). Some clones in this sample may be carry-over from other donors' samples. Sample: CD8+ T cells from cultured PBMCs, taken from culture after CMV antigen stimulation.

CDR3 region: CASQRGDYNEQFF. As DNA, the CDR3 is TGTGCCAGCCAGCGGGGTGATTACAATGAGCAGTTCTTC. The V gene is TRBV6-6, the J gene TRBJ2-1, with 7 bases lining up with TRBD2. This CDR3 comprises 13 residues. Germline values: CDR1 MNHNY, CDR2 SVGAGI (reference sequence). The V and J ends lost 8 bases and 4 bases, in that order; junction bases with no gene match: 5.